The clone carrying this T cell receptor beta chain was counted a few times. The data originate from a study of blood T cell repertoires in COVID-19. Study overall: PBMCs, B-cell-depleted T cells, or T cells were the source of the cDNA or gDNA that made up the material.

Authors' data handling: Nucleated cell counts were estimated from reference gene primer amplification. The repertoire was sequenced with immunoSEQ multiplex PCR; TCRdb's copy has only in-frame clones and lacks some. From that table come the V and J calls and clone size; the DNA was used to work out D and trimming. The table includes about 74,000 clones, about 90% detected once. The CDR3 is made up of 16 amino acids. The J segment lost 1 base and the V segment lost 4 bases, leaving 4 bases of the junction unmatched. CDR1 and CDR2 from the germline V gene are KGHDR and SFDVKD. This chain uses TRBV24-1 with TRBJ2-1, with TRBD1 matching over 9 bases. This receptor was identified in a woman between 50 and 59 years old in a cohort sampled during active COVID-19. Specimen: peripheral blood. The CDR3 reads CATSDKTGGSYNEQFF. The DNA of the CDR3 is TGTGCCACCAGTGACAAGACAGGGGGGTCCTACAATGAGCAGTTCTTC.